This TCR beta chain was documented in a study of blood T cells in healthy people across ages. CDR1 and CDR2 (germline): LGHNA, YNFKEQ. V was trimmed by 5 bases and J by 3 bases, leaving 7 bases between them. CDR3 size: 12 residues. Then a second PCR, running about 7 to 11 cycles, was carried out with a sample-barcoded 5' primer and a J-beta primer mix. In TCRdb, the 5' RACE reads were re-called with MiXCR into one record per CDR3 protein. The sample holds approximately 1.5 million distinct CDR3 sequences, about 42% seen once. V usage is TRBV4-2 and J usage is TRBJ1-1; possibly TRBD1 for D (5 bases). The source of this sequence is a young woman in good health. Sequenced input: blood. The chain's CDR3 is CASSGGDTEAFF. CDR3 in DNA: TGTGCCAGCAGCGGGGGGGACACTGAAGCTTTCTTT.